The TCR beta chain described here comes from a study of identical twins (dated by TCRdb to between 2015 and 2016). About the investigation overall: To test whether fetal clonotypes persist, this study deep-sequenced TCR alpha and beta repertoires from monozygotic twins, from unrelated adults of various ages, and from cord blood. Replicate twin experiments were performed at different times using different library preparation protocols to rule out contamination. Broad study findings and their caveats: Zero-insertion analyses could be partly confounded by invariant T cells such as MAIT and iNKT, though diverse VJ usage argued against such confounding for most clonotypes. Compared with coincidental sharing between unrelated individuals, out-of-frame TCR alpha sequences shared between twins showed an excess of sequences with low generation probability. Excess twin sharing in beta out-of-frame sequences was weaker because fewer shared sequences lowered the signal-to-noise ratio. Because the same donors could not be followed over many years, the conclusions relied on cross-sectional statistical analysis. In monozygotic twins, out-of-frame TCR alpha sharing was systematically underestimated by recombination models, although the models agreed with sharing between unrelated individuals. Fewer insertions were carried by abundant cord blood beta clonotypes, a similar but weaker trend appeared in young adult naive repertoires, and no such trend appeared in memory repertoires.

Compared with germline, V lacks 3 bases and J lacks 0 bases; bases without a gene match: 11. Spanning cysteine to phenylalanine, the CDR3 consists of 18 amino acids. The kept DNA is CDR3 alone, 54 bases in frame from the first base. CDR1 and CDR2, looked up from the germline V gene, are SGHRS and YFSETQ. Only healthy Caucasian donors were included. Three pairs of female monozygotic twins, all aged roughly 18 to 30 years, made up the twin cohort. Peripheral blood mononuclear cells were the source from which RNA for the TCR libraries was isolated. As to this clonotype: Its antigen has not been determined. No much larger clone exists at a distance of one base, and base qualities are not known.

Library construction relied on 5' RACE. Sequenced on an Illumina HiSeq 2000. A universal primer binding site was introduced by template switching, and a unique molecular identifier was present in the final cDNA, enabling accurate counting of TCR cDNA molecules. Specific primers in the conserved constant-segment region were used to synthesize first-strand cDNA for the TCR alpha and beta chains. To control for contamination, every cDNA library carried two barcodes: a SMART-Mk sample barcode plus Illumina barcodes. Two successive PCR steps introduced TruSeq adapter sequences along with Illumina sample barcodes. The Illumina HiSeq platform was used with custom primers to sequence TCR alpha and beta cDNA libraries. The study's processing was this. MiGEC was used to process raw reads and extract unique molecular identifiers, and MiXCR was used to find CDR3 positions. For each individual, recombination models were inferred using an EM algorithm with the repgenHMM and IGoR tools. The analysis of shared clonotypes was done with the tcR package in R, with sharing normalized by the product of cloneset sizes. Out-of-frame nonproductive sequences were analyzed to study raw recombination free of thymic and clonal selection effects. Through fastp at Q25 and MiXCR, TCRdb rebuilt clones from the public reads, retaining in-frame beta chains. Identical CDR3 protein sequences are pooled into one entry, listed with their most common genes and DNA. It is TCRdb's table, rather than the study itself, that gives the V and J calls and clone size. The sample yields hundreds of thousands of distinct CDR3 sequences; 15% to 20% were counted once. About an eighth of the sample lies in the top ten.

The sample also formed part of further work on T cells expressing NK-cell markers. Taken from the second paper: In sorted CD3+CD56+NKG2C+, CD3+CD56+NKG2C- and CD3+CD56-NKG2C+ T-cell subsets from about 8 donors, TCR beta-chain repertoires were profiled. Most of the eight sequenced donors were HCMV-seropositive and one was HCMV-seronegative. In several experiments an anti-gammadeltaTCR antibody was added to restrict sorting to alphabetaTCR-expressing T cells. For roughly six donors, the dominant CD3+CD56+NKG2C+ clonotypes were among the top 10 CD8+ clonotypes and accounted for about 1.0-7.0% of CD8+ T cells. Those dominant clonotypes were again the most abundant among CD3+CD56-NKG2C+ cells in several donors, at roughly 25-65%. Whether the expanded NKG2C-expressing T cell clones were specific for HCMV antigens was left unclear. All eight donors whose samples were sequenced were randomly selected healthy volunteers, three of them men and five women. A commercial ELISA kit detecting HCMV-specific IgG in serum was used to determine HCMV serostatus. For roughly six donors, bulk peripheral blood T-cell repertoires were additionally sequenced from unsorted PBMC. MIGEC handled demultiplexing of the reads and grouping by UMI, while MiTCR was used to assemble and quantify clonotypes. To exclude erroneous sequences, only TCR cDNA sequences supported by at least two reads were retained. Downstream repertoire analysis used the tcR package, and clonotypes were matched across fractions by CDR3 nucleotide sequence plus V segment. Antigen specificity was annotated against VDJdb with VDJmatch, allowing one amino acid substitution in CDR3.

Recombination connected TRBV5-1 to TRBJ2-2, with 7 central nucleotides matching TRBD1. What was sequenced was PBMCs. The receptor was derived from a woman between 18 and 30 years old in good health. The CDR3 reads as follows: CASSWRVGTASNTGELFF. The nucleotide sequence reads TGCGCCAGCAGCTGGCGGGTAGGGACAGCCTCGAACACCGGGGAGCTGTTTTTT.